These 25 T cell receptor beta chains were sequenced from one sample in a study of shared clonotypes between healthy human individuals. Profiling relied on immunoSEQ multiplex PCR, and the TCRdb table lists in-frame clones only, not all of them. Of roughly 300,000 clones listed, around 87% are singletons. Sample: memory CD8+ T cells sorted from blood. Subset reported: CD45RO+ cells pooled with CCR7-negative TemRA cells. These receptors all come from a man aged 18 to 30 in good health.

V usage is TRBV15 and J usage is TRBJ2-7; 8 nucleotides line up with TRBD1. CDR1 is LNHNV, CDR2 YYDKDF, per germline (reference sequence). CDR3 length equals 14 residues. After removal of 3 bases from V and 4 bases from J, the junction contained 5 bases not matched to a gene. The CDR3 coding sequence is TGTGCCACCAGCAGCGGGACAGGTAATTACGAGCAGTACTTC. Translated: CATSSGTGNYEQYF.

This chain uses TRBV6-4 with TRBJ1-4, with 7 positions matching TRBD1. CDR3 length: 15 amino acids. V lost 6 bases and J lost 7; bases outside the gene matches: 11. Germline V gene data show CDR1 as MRHNA and CDR2 as SNTAGT. For the CDR3, the DNA is TGTGCCAGCAGGGGGGTGACAGGGATCCGTGAAAAACTGTTTTTT. This sequence encodes CASRGVTGIREKLFF.

The CDR3 protein is CASRLARHEQYF. CDR3 sequence (DNA): TGTGCAAGTCGCTTAGCCCGCCACGAGCAGTACTTC. The gene calls are TRBV12-2 and TRBJ2-7. TRBV12-2 is reported as a pseudogene. The CDR3 is made up of 12 amino acids.

The chain is built from TRBV6-6 and TRBJ2-4; 7 positions match TRBD2. V lost 2 bases to trimming and J lost 1 base; unmatched junction nucleotides: 5. The CDR3 covers 16 residues. In germline, CDR1 is MNHNY, CDR2 SVGAGI (reference sequence). CDR3 sequence reads: CASSYVGGSAKNIQYF. The DNA for the CDR3 is TGTGCCAGCAGTTACGTTGGCGGGAGCGCCAAAAACATTCAGTACTTC.

The rearrangement uses TRBV2 and TRBJ2-5; D not resolved. The germline V gene encodes CDR1 SNHLY and CDR2 FYNNEI. The V end was cut by 1 base, the J end by 5 bases, with 11 bases between. The CDR3 runs to 14 residues. The CDR3 DNA sequence: TGTGCCAGCAGTGAAGGCCCGGTCCGGGAGACCCAGTACTTC. Its protein is CASSEGPVRETQYF.

This clone was recorded only once. The V gene is TRBV11-3, the J gene TRBJ2-1; D is possibly TRBD2 (5 bases). Germline assignment: CDR1 SGHNT and CDR2 YENEEA. V lost 2 bases to trimming and J lost 8 bases, with 7 bases between them. The CDR3 loop spans 12 amino acids. This CDR3 reads CASSLSGDEQFF. DNA of the CDR3: TGTGCCAGCAGCTTATCCGGGGATGAGCAGTTCTTC. The full variable domain, its missing parts supplied by reference TRBV11-3 and TRBJ2-1, is EAGVVQSPRYKIIEKKQPVAFWCNPISGHNTLYWYLQNLGQGPELLIRYENEEAVDDSQLPKDRFSAERLKGVDSTLKIQPAELGDSAVYLCASSLSGDEQFFGPGTRLTVL.

This clone has only a few counts. The chain's CDR3 is CAFEDRLNTEAFF. CDR3 DNA: TGTGCCTTTGAGGACAGACTCAACACTGAAGCTTTCTTT. This sequence joins TRBV30 and TRBJ1-1; D is perhaps TRBD1 (6 bases). Trimming took 7 bases from V and 2 from J, leaving 14 bases between them. This CDR3 has 13 amino acids. Germline V gene data show CDR1 as GTSNPN and CDR2 as SVGIG (reference sequence). Full variable domain (outside the CDR3, taken from reference TRBV30 and TRBJ1-1): SQTIHQWPATLVQPVGSPLSLECTVEGTSNPNLYWYRQAAGRGLQLLFYSVGIGQISSEVPQNLSASRPQDRQFILSSKKLLLSDSGFYLCAFEDRLNTEAFFGQGTRLTVV.

The chain combines TRBV5-1 with TRBJ1-6; D is possibly TRBD1 (6 bases). Germline CDR1 is SGHRS and CDR2 is YFSETQ. V gave up 0 bases and J gave up 8 bases, with 12 bases separating them. The CDR3 is made up of 15 amino acids. The CDR3 spells CASSLGGRYHSPLHF. DNA of the CDR3: TGCGCCAGCAGCTTGGGGGGGCGGTACCATTCACCCCTCCACTTT.

This chain links TRBV7-6 with TRBJ2-7, with 11 bases matching TRBD2. The CDR3 loop spans 16 amino acids. The V and J ends lost 3 bases and 5 bases, in that order; junction bases with no gene match: 9. Germline CDR1 is SGHVS and CDR2 is FNYEAQ. CDR3 DNA: TGTGCCAGCAGCTTTCTAGCGGGGGGCCTAATCCACGAGCAGTACTTC. Translated: CASSFLAGGLIHEQYF.

This clone was recorded only once. This chain connects TRBV7-9 to TRBJ1-1, with unresolved D. The V and J ends lost 1 base and 5 bases respectively, with 8 bases between them. Germline values: CDR1 SEHNR, CDR2 FQNEAQ (reference sequence). The length of the CDR3 is 13 residues. CDR3 sequence (DNA): TGTGCCAGCAGCTTAGAGGGTCGGACTGAAGCTTTCTTT. Protein sequence: CASSLEGRTEAFF.

V is TRBV14 and J is TRBJ2-3; D could derive from TRBD1 or TRBD2 (6 bases each). V lost 0 bases and J lost 7, with 14 bases in between. Per germline, CDR1 SGHDN and CDR2 FVKESK. This CDR3 has 15 amino acids. CDR3 nucleotides: TGTGCCAGCAGCCAAGACCTCTTGGGGGGCCATACGCAGTATTTT. Amino acids: CASSQDLLGGHTQYF.

The chain carries TRBV4-1 and TRBJ2-5, with D maybe TRBD2 (7 bases). The germline gives CDR1 MGHRA, CDR2 YSYEKL. CDR3 length: 14 amino acids. Trimming pared 1 base from V and 5 bases from J, leaving 11 bases between. The CDR3 coding sequence is TGCGCCAGCAGCCAAGCGGGGGGCGGCGAGACCCAGTACTTC. Translated, it gives CASSQAGGGETQYF.

This clone showed up just a few times. The CDR3, as DNA: TGTGCCAGCAGCGAAGGGGGGGGCTGGACAGATACGCAGTATTTT. It translates to CASSEGGGWTDTQYF. The chain combines TRBV25-1 with TRBJ2-3, with a weak D call TRBD2 (7 bases). V was shortened by 6 bases and J by 3 bases, with 16 bases between the two germline ends. The CDR3 loop spans 15 amino acids. Germline CDR1 is MGHDK and CDR2 is SYGVNS. Full variable domain (outside the CDR3, taken from reference TRBV25-1 and TRBJ2-3): EADIYQTPRYLVIGTGKKITLECSQTMGHDKMYWYQQDPGMELHLIHYSYGVNSTEKGDLSSESTVSRIRTEHFPLTLESARPSHTSQYLCASSEGGGWTDTQYFGPGTRLTVL.

This chain links TRBV19 with TRBJ1-2, with 7 positions matching TRBD1. CDR3 length: 12 amino acids. V shed 8 bases and J 8 bases; nucleotides not matched to a gene: 8. Germline CDR1 reads LNHDA; CDR2 reads SQIVND (reference sequence). CDR3 bases: TGTGCCAGTCATAGACAGGGAGGCGGCTACACCTTC. This sequence encodes CASHRQGGGYTF.

The J gene is TRBJ2-3, the V gene TRBV25-1, with no clear D. The germline gives CDR1 MGHDK, CDR2 SYGVNS. V gave up 5 bases and J gave up 0 bases, with 15 bases separating them. The CDR3 spans 16 residues. DNA of the CDR3: TGTGCCAGCAGTCTCTCATGCGGAACTAGCACAGATACGCAGTATTTT. This codes for CASSLSCGTSTDTQYF.

The rearrangement joins TRBV5-6 to TRBJ2-3, with TRBD2 identical over 13 bases. Germline-derived CDR1 and CDR2 are SGHDT and YYEEEE. The CDR3 runs 18 residues. V gave up 3 bases and J gave up 0 bases; unmatched junction bases: 7. The CDR3 loop is CASSSGLAGLPSTDTQYF. The CDR3 bases are TGTGCCAGCAGCTCGGGACTAGCGGGGCTACCTAGCACAGATACGCAGTATTTT.

V usage is TRBV13 and J usage is TRBJ1-1, with 8 bases lining up with TRBD1. From germline, CDR1 is PRHDT and CDR2 FYEKMQ (reference sequence). The ends lost 5 bases at V and 4 bases at J; junction bases unmatched: 6. The CDR3 loop spans 14 amino acids. CDR3 amino acids: CASSTGQGSTEAFF. The CDR3 nucleotides read TGTGCCAGCAGCACCGGACAGGGAAGCACTGAAGCTTTCTTT.

The rearrangement joins TRBV10-3 to TRBJ1-3; D ambiguous. The CDR3 contains 14 residues. Germline CDR1 is ENHRY and CDR2 is SYGVKD. Trimming took off 2 bases at V and 0 bases at J, with 5 bases between the two ends. The CDR3 region has the DNA TGTGCCATCAGTGAGCTACGCTCTGGAAACACCATATATTTT. This encodes CAISELRSGNTIYF.

V and J are TRBV7-9 and TRBJ2-3; 10 nucleotides match TRBD1. The germline gives CDR1 SEHNR, CDR2 FQNEAQ (reference sequence). The CDR3 totals 14 residues. V dropped 5 bases and J dropped 3; count of bases not matched to a gene: 2. For the CDR3, the DNA is TGTGCCAGCAGCCGGGACAGGGGAACAGATACGCAGTATTTT. Translation: CASSRDRGTDTQYF.

The chain is built from TRBV28 and TRBJ1-1; perhaps TRBD1 as D (6 bases). The V and J ends lost 2 bases and 6 bases respectively, with 10 bases between them. The CDR3 runs 13 residues. The germline CDR1 and CDR2 sequences are MDHEN and SYDVKM. The CDR3 bases are TGTGCCAGCAGTTTAATGGGGGCGCCTGAAGCTTTCTTT. As protein: CASSLMGAPEAFF.

This rearrangement joins TRBV5-1 to TRBJ1-1, with 11 nucleotides matching TRBD1. J gave up 8 bases and V 3 bases, and 3 bases lay outside the gene matches. CDR1 is SGHRS, CDR2 YFSETQ, per germline. This CDR3 comprises 13 residues. CDR3: CASSWTGGQEAFF. The CDR3 bases are TGCGCCAGCAGCTGGACAGGGGGCCAGGAAGCTTTCTTT. Combining the CDR3 with reference TRBV5-1 and TRBJ1-1 gives the whole variable domain KAGVTQTPRYLIKTRGQQVTLSCSPISGHRSVSWYQQTPGQGLQFLFEYFSETQRNKGNFPGRFSGRQFSNSRSEMNVSTLELGDSALYLCASSWTGGQEAFFGQGTRLTVV.

The table lists this clone with a count of one. The chain carries TRBV2 and TRBJ2-4; D is possibly TRBD1 or TRBD2 (5 bases each). V lost 5 bases to trimming and J lost 7 bases, with 24 bases between them. The CDR3 sequence is 17 residues long. Germline CDR1 and CDR2: SNHLY and FYNNEI. The DNA of the CDR3 is TGTGCCAGCAGTAGCGAGGGACCGAGGGGAGTCGATAACATTCAGTACTTC. It codes for CASSSEGPRGVDNIQYF. Drawing the rest from reference TRBV2 and TRBJ2-4, the complete variable domain is EPEVTQTPSHQVTQMGQEVILRCVPISNHLYFYWYRQILGQKVEFLVSFYNNEISEKSEIFDDQFSVERPDGSNFTLKIRSTKLEDSAMYFCASSSEGPRGVDNIQYFGAGTRLSVL.

J is TRBJ2-4 and V is TRBV27; tentatively, D is TRBD1 (6 bases). The V end lost 5 bases, the J end lost 1 base, and 12 bases lay between the germline ends. Germline CDR1 reads MNHEY; CDR2 reads SMNVEV (reference sequence). The CDR3 loop spans 15 amino acids. CDR3 DNA sequence: TGTGCCAGCAGTCCACTTCAGGGGGCCAAAAACATTCAGTACTTC. Translation gives CASSPLQGAKNIQYF.

The rearrangement uses TRBV2 and TRBJ1-2; TRBD1 agrees at 8 bases. Germline CDR1 and CDR2: SNHLY and FYNNEI. J gave up 3 bases and V 8 bases, and 11 bases lay outside the gene matches. This CDR3 comprises 15 residues. For the CDR3, the DNA is TGTGCCAGCTTCAGGACAGGGAAGCCCCACTATGGCTACACCTTC. It is translated as CASFRTGKPHYGYTF.

The V gene is TRBV7-9, the J gene TRBJ2-7; no definite D call. This CDR3 contains 13 residues. Trimming stripped 3 bases from V and 3 bases from J, with 9 bases between. The germline gives CDR1 SEHNR, CDR2 FQNEAQ (reference sequence). The CDR3 DNA sequence: TGTGCCAGCAGCTTGTGGTTTGGCTACGAGCAGTACTTC. It is translated as CASSLWFGYEQYF.